The 5 T cell receptor beta chains in this list originate from one sample, sequenced in a study of blood T cell repertoires in COVID-19. Clones were sequenced by immunoSEQ multiplex PCR, and TCRdb holds only the in-frame ones, with some missing. Of 200,000 or so clones listed, 90% to 95% are singletons. The specimen sequenced was peripheral blood. These receptors were collected from a man aged 60-69 years with COVID-19, enrolled during active disease.

V usage is TRBV7-6 and J usage is TRBJ2-3; TRBD2 matches at 8 bases. Germline V gives CDR1 SGHVS, CDR2 FNYEAQ. The CDR3 covers 18 residues. V lost 4 bases and J lost 0; bases outside the gene matches: 12. The DNA of the CDR3 is TGTGCCAGCAGCTCAGCCCCCGGGGGGGCATTTAGCACAGATACGCAGTATTTT. It specifies CASSSAPGGAFSTDTQYF.

The rearrangement links TRBV18 to TRBJ1-1, with 11 bases matching TRBD1. There are 15 residues in the CDR3. J gave up 4 bases and V 9 bases, and 10 bases lay outside the gene matches. The germline CDR1 and CDR2 sequences are KGHSH and LQKENI. CDR3 sequence (DNA): TGTGCCAGTCACAGACCCGGGACAGGGGGCACTGAAGCTTTCTTT. Protein: CASHRPGTGGTEAFF.

This chain joins TRBV7-3 and TRBJ1-1, with 8 bases identical to TRBD1. The V gene's germline CDR1 is SGHTA and CDR2 FQGTGA. This CDR3 is built from 14 residues. The junction had 8 bases not matched to a gene; V was cut back by 7 bases and J by 4 bases. The CDR3 loop is CASTQQGGVTEAFF. The CDR3 DNA reads as TGTGCCAGCACCCAACAGGGGGGAGTCACTGAAGCTTTCTTT. Full variable domain (outside the CDR3, taken from reference TRBV7-3 and TRBJ1-1): GAGVSQTPSNKVTEKGKYVELRCDPISGHTALYWYRQSLGQGPEFLIYFQGTGAADDSGLPNDRFFAVRPEGSVSTLKIQRTERGDSAVYLCASTQQGGVTEAFFGQGTRLTVV.

This chain links TRBV19 with TRBJ2-1; 7 positions match TRBD2. CDR3 length equals 15 residues. Germline assignment: CDR1 LNHDA and CDR2 SQIVND (reference sequence). Trimming cost V 2 bases and J 5 bases; bases outside gene matches: 6. The CDR3 DNA is TGTGCCAGTAGTATATCCAGCGGGGAGAACAATGAGCAGTTCTTC. Amino acid sequence: CASSISSGENNEQFF.

The rearrangement joins TRBV6-5 to TRBJ2-7; TRBD1 agrees at 8 bases. In germline, CDR1 is MNHEY, CDR2 SVGAGI. This CDR3 region has 14 residues. V dropped 6 bases and J dropped 6; count of bases not matched to a gene: 10. The CDR3 DNA follows: TGTGCCAGCAGACGGACAGGGAGAGGAGGCGAGCAGTACTTC. Translating it yields CASRRTGRGGEQYF.